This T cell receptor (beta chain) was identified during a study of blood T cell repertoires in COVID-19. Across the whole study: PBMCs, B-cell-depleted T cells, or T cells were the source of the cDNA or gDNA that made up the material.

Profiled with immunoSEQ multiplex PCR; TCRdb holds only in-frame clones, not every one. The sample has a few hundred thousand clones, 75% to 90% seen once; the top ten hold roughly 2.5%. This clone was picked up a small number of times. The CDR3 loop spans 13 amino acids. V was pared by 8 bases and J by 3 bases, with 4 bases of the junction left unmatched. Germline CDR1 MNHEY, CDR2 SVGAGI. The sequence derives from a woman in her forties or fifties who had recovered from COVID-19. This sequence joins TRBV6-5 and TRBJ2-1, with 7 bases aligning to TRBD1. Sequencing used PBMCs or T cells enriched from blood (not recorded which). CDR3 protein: CASETGFYNEQFF. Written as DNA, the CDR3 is TGTGCCAGCGAGACAGGGTTCTACAATGAGCAGTTCTTC.